One and the same sample provided the 7 T cell receptor beta chains below, sequenced in a study of blood T cell repertoires in COVID-19. Generated by immunoSEQ multiplex PCR, the TCRdb table keeps only in-frame clones and is missing some. This table has over 150,000 clones, 75% to 85% appearing once. The sample consisted of peripheral blood. Receptor source: a human donor in a cohort sampled during active COVID-19.

The rearrangement uses TRBV3-1 (or the pseudogene TRBV3-2) and TRBJ2-3; D possibly corresponds to TRBD1 (5 bases). The CDR3 is 13 residues long. In germline, CDR1 is LGHDT, CDR2 YNNKEL (reference sequence). Trimming cost V 6 bases and J 4 bases, with 11 bases left between them. CDR3 DNA sequence: TGTGCCAGCAGGCAGGGAAGGTCAGATACGCAGTATTTT. Its translation is CASRQGRSDTQYF.

The count of this clone is one. V and J are TRBV5-1 and TRBJ2-7; 7 positions agree with TRBD2. V shed 0 bases, J shed 1 base, and the junction held 10 bases outside the gene matches. Per germline, CDR1 SGHRS and CDR2 YFSETQ. The CDR3 spans 17 residues. The chain's CDR3 is CASSLAAVKGLSYEQYF. The DNA for the CDR3 is TGCGCCAGCAGCTTGGCGGCAGTAAAGGGACTATCCTACGAGCAGTACTTC.

The rearrangement uses TRBV6-5 and TRBJ2-7; D perhaps matches TRBD2 (6 bases). Trimming removed 6 bases from V and 2 bases from J, with 14 bases in between. Per the germline V gene, CDR1 is MNHEY and CDR2 is SVGAGI. The CDR3 runs to 14 residues. CDR3 DNA sequence: TGTGCCAGCAGAGGTGGACGGGGGACCTACGAGCAGTACTTC. It translates to CASRGGRGTYEQYF.

The chain is built from TRBV27 and TRBJ2-7; 7 bases agree with TRBD1. The CDR3 is made up of 13 amino acids. J lost 3 bases, V lost 5 bases, and 4 bases had no gene match. Germline values: CDR1 MNHEY, CDR2 SMNVEV (reference sequence). CDR3 region: CASSRDSRYEQYF. CDR3 DNA: TGTGCCAGCAGTCGGGACAGCCGCTACGAGCAGTACTTC.

This chain joins TRBV2 and TRBJ1-2; tentatively, D is TRBD1 (6 bases). This CDR3 region has 15 residues. In germline, CDR1 is SNHLY, CDR2 FYNNEI. V dropped 6 bases and J dropped 8 bases, with 22 bases sitting between them. The CDR3 coding sequence is TGTGCCAGCAGCCCCCGGGACACCAGGGCCTACGGCTACACCTTC. Translating gives CASSPRDTRAYGYTF.

The V gene is TRBV18, the J gene TRBJ1-1; D perhaps matches TRBD1 (6 bases). V was trimmed by 2 bases and J by 8 bases, leaving 12 bases between them. The CDR3 totals 13 residues. CDR1 is KGHSH, CDR2 LQKENI, per germline. CDR3 amino acids: CASSPGGYVEAFF. CDR3 sequence (DNA): TGTGCCAGCTCACCAGGGGGCTACGTCGAAGCTTTCTTT.

This clone was recorded only once. The chain joins TRBV5-5 to TRBJ1-5; 8 nucleotides line up with TRBD1. Germline V CDR1 and CDR2: SGHKS, YYEKEE (reference sequence). Trimming at V came to 3 bases and at J to 0 bases, leaving 5 bases not matched to a gene. CDR3 size: 16 residues. CDR3 protein: CASSSRQGYSNQPQHF. The CDR3, as DNA: TGTGCCAGCAGCTCCAGACAGGGGTATAGCAATCAGCCCCAGCATTTT.